The TCR beta chain under discussion was sequenced for a study of post-analysis software for immune sequencing data. The overall study: Several disease courses (relapsing-remitting, secondary progressive and progressive-relapsing) of multiple sclerosis were included. General study points: A significant reduction in normalized Chao1 diversity was observed in multiple sclerosis patients versus controls. TRBV5-6, TRBV5-1 and TRBV20-1 were among about 5 TRBV segments more frequent in patients than controls. The F measure placed samples prepared in the same batch into strongly shared clusters.

cDNA libraries of TCR beta carried unique molecular identifiers. It was from roughly 1.1 to 9.2 million T cells that about 500,000 cDNA molecules came. TCRdb redid the calling of the PCR reads with MiXCR, one entry per CDR3 protein. The sample shows under 900,000 distinct CDR3 sequences, under 70% of them seen only once. The CDR3 is 20 residues long. The junction had 18 bases not matched to a gene; V was cut back by 2 bases and J by 1 base. Germline values: CDR1 SGHTA, CDR2 FQGTGA. Comment on this clonotype: Its target is not known.

This rearrangement joins TRBV7-3 to TRBJ2-3; 7 bases fit TRBD2. The sequence was collected from a girl aged 5 to 17 with multiple sclerosis. The sample comprised blood. This CDR3 reads CASSLGPGEAAGSRTDTQYF. Written as DNA, the CDR3 is TGTGCCAGCAGCTTAGGCCCTGGAGAAGCAGCGGGGTCACGCACAGATACGCAGTATTTT. The full variable domain, rest sourced from reference TRBV7-3 and TRBJ2-3, is GAGVSQTPSNKVTEKGKYVELRCDPISGHTALYWYRQSLGQGPEFLIYFQGTGAADDSGLPNDRFFAVRPEGSVSTLKIQRTERGDSAVYLCASSLGPGEAAGSRTDTQYFGPGTRLTVL.